This T cell receptor (beta chain) emerged from a study of T-cell reconstitution after alpha-beta-depleted transplantation in children. General study results and limits: There were some patients whose high TCRbeta diversity at day 60 came from surviving recipient T cells and thymic progenitors. Expanded clones from the graft, numbering several hundred, reportedly supplied alpha-beta T cells about two months after transplant. T-cell numbers and diversity one year post-transplant derived largely from freshly generated T cells.

Deletions cut 7 bases from V and 7 bases from J, with 7 bases between. The germline gives CDR1 LNHDA, CDR2 SQIVND (reference sequence). The CDR3 has 11 amino acids. Preparation of the TCRbeta library used unique molecular identifiers. In TCRdb, the PCR reads were re-called with MiXCR into one record per CDR3 protein. The sample includes 480,000 or so distinct CDR3 sequences, about 10% seen only once; the top ten take roughly 2.1%. For this clonotype: Its matching antigen is unknown.

This receptor was taken from a child aged 2-15 years with inherited bone marrow failure, due to receive a stem cell transplant. The genes are TRBV19 and TRBJ2-2; D is unclear. The material sequenced was PBMCs, taken before TCRalphabeta/CD19-depleted stem cell transplant. CDR3 region: CASTRYGELFF. DNA for the CDR3: TGTGCCAGTACCCGGTACGGGGAGCTGTTTTTT.